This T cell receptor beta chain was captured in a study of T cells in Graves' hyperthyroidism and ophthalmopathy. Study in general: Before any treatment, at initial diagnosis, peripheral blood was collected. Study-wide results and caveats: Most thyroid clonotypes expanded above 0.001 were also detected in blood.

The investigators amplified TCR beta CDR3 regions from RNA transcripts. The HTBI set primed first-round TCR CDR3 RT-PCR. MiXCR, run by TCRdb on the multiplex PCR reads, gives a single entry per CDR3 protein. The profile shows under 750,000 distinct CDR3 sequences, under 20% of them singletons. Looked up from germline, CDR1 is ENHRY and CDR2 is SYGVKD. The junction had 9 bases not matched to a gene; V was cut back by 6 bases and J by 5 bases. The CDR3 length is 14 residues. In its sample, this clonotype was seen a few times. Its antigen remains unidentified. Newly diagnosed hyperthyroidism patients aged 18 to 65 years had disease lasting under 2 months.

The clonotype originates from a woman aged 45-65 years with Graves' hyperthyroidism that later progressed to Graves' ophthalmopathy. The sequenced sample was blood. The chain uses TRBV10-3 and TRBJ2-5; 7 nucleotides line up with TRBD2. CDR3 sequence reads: CAIRTDGGYETQYF. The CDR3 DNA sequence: TGTGCCATCAGGACGGACGGGGGGTACGAGACCCAGTACTTC.